The sequence of this TCR beta chain was determined in a study of T cell repertoires in cytomegalovirus infection. Study at large: It was the public TCR beta signatures that indicated both CMV infection and matching HLA type. General study findings and limits: CMV carriers having the relevant HLA were flagged by cumulative public TCR beta family frequency. Dominant in the ex vivo response were TCR beta clonotypes restricted by HLA-C and specific for CMV.

TCRdb called the reads again in MiXCR, with one record for every CDR3 protein. The sample shows around 140,000 distinct CDR3 sequences, under 8.5% of them seen only once. Ten or more counts support this clonotype. What it recognizes is unknown. This receptor was identified in a human donor in good health (CMV status not recorded). Some clones in this sample may be carry-over from other donors' samples. Specimen: PBMCs.

The CDR3 bases are TGTGCCAGCAGCTTACAGCCCCTGGGGGACAGGAATGAGCAGTTCTTC. Translating it yields CASSLQPLGDRNEQFF. This chain joins TRBV7-2 and TRBJ2-1; 8 positions agree with TRBD1. V trimming: 2 bases; J trimming: 7 bases; junction bases outside the gene matches: 10. Germline V gene data show CDR1 as SGHTA and CDR2 as FQGNSA. CDR3 length: 16 amino acids.